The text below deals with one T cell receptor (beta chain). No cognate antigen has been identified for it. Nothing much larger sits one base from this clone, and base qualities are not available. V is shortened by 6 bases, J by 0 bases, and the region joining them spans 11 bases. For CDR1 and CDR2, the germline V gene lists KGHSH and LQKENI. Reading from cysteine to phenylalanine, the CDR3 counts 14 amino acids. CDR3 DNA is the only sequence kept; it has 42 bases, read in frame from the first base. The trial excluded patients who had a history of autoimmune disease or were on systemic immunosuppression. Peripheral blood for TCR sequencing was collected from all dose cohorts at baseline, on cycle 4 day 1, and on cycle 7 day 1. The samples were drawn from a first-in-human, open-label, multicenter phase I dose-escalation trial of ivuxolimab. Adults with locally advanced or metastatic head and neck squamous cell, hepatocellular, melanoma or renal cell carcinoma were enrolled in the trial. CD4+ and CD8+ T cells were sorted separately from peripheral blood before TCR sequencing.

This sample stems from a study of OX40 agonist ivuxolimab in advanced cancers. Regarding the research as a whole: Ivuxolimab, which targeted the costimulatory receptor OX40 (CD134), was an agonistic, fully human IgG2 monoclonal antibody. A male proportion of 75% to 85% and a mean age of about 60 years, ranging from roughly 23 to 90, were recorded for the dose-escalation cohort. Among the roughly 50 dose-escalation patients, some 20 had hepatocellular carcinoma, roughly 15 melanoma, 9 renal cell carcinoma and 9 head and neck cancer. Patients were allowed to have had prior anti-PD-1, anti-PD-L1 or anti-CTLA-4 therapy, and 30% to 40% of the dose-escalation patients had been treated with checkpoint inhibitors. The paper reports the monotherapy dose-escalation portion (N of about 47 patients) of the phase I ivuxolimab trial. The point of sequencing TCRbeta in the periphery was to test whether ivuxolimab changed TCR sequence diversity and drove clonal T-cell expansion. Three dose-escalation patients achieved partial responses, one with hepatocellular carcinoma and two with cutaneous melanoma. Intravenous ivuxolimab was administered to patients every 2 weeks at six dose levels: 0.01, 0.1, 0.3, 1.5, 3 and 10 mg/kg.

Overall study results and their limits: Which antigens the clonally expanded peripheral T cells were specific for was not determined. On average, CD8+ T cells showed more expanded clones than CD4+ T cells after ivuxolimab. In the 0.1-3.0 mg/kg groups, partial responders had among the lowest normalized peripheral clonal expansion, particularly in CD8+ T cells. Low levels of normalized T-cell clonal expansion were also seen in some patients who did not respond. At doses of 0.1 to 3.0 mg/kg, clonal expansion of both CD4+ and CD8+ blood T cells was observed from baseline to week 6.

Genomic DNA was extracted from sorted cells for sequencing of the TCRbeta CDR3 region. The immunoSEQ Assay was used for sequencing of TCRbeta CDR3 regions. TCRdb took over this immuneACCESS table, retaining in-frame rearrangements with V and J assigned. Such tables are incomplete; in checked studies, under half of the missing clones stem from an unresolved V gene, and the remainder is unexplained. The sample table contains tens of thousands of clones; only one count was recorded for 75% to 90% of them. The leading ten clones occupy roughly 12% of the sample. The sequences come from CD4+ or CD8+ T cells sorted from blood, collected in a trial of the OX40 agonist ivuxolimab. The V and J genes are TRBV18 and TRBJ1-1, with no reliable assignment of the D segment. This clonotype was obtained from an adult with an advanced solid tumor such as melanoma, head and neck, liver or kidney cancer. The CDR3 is CASSLGRLNTEAFF. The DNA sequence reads TGTGCCAGCTCGCTAGGCAGATTGAACACTGAAGCTTTCTTT.